This T cell receptor beta chain was identified in a study of T cell repertoires in cytomegalovirus infection. Study context: Recently identified HLA-C-restricted and well-studied HLA-B-restricted CMV epitopes were used. Indications came from public TCR beta signatures; they pointed to CMV infection and to a matching HLA type. Study-level points and caveats: Cumulated frequencies of public TCR beta families served to identify carriers of CMV plus the relevant HLA. CMV-specific HLA-C-restricted TCR beta clonotypes dominated the ex vivo response.

In the case of this clonotype: Its antigen remains unknown. A much more abundant neighbour one base away suggests this may be a read error.

This CDR3 is built from 15 residues. Trimming removed 0 bases at V and 0 bases at J, with 8 bases between. The germline gives CDR1 MGHRA, CDR2 YSYEKL. TCRdb re-called the reads with MiXCR, one entry per CDR3 protein. The sample records 650,000 to 850,000 distinct CDR3 sequences, 29% being singletons. Here the sequenced sample was cultured CD8+ T cells from PBMCs, taken from culture after CMV antigen stimulation. This clonotype was obtained from a human donor in good health (CMV status not recorded). Some clones in this sample may be carry-over from other donors' samples. V is TRBV4-1 and J is TRBJ1-1; D remains unclear. CDR3: CASSQDWWMNTEAFF. CDR3 DNA sequence: TGCGCCAGCAGCCAAGATTGGTGGATGAACACTGAAGCTTTCTTT.